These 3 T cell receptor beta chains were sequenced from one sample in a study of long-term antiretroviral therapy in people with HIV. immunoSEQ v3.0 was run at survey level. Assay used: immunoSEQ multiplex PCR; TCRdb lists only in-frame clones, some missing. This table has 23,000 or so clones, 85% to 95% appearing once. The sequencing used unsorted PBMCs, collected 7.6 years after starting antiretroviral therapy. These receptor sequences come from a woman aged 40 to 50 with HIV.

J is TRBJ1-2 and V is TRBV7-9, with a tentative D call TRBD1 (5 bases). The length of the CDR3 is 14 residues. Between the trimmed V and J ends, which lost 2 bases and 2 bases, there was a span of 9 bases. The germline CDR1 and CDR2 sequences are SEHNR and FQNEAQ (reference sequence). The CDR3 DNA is TGTGCCAGCAGCTTATTGCGGGGGAACTATGGCTACACCTTC. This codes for CASSLLRGNYGYTF.

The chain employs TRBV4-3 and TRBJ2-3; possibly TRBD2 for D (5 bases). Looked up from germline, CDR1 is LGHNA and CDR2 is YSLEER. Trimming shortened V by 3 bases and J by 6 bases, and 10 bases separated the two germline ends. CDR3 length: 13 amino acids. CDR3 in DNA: TGCGCCAGCAGCCAGAATCTAGCCGATACGCAGTATTTT. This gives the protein CASSQNLADTQYF.

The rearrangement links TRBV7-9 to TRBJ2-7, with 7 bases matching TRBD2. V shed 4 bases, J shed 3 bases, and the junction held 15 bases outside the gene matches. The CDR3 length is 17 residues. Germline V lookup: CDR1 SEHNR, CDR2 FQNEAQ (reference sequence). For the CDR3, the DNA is TGTGCCAGCAGCTCGAGGGTGGGGGGGGTCCTGGGCTACGAGCAGTACTTC. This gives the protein CASSSRVGGVLGYEQYF.